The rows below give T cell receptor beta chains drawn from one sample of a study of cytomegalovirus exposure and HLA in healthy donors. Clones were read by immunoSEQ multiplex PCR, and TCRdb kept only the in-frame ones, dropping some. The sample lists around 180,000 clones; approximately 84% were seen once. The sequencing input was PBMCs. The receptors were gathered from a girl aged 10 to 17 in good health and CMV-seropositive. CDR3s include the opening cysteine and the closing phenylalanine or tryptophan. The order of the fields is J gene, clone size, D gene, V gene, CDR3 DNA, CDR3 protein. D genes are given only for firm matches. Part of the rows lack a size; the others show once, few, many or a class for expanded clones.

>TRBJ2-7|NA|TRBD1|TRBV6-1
TGTGCCAGCAGGCGGACAGGGTACGAGCAGTACTTC
CASRRTGYEQYF
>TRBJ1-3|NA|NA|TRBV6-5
TGTGCCAGCAACGACGGGGGTGGGGGAAACACCATATATTTT
CASNDGGGGNTIYF
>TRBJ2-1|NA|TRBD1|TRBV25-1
TGTGCCAGCCAAGGACAGGGGGCTGTTAATGAGCAGTTCTTC
CASQGQGAVNEQFF
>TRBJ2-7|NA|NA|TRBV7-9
TGTGCCAGCAGCTTAGGAGTGTACGAGCAGTACTTC
CASSLGVYEQYF
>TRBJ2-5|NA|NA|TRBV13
TGTGCCAGCAGCTTACGACCTTTGGGGGCCGCGGAGACCCAGTACTTC
CASSLRPLGAAETQYF
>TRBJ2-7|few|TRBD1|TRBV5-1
TGCGCCAGCTTCCAGCAGGGGGCCTACGAGCAGTACTTC
CASFQQGAYEQYF
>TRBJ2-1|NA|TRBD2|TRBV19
TGTGCCAGTAGTAAGATAGCGGGGACGAACAATGAGCAGTTCTTC
CASSKIAGTNNEQFF
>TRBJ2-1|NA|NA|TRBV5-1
TGCGCCAGCAGCTTGGCAGGGCTGGGTGATGAGCAGTTCTTC
CASSLAGLGDEQFF
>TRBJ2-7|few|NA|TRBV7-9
TGTGCCAGCAGCCTACCACGTAACAGTGCCCGACCGACCTACGAGCAGTACTTC
CASSLPRNSARPTYEQYF
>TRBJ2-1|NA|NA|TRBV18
TGTGCCAGCTCACGGCTCGAAGACAATGAGCAGTTCTTC
CASSRLEDNEQFF
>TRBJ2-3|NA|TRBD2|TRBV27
TGTGCCAGCAGATCCCCACTAGCGGATTATGTGGATACGCAGTATTTT
CASRSPLADYVDTQYF
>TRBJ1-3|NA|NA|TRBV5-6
TGTGCCAGCAGTTCGGACATAAGTGGAAACACCATATATTTT
CASSSDISGNTIYF
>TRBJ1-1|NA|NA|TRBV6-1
TGTGCCAGCAGTGTGGGGGGAGTGAACACTGAAGCTTTCTTT
CASSVGGVNTEAFF
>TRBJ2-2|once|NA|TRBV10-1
TGCGCCAGCAGTGACCTAAGTAGGGGAACCGGGGAGCTGTTTTTT
CASSDLSRGTGELFF
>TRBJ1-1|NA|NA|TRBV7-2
TGTGCCAGCAGCCCAACAAGGAACACTGAAGCTTTCTTT
CASSPTRNTEAFF
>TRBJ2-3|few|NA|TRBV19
TGTGCCAGTAGTATAATGAGGGGCACAGATACGCAGTATTTT
CASSIMRGTDTQYF
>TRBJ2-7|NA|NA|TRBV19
TGTGCCAGTAGTATAGCTACAGGGAACTCCTACGAGCAGTACTTC
CASSIATGNSYEQYF
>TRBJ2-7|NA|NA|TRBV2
TGTGCCAGCGTCCGGGATTCCTACGAGCAGTACTTC
CASVRDSYEQYF
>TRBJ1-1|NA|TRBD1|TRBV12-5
TGTGCTAGTGGTTTAGGGGGCGCAACTGAAGCTTTCTTT
CASGLGGATEAFF
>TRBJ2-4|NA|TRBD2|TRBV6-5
TGCGCCAGCAGTTATACGGGGGGAGGGGACATTCAGTACTTC
CASSYTGGGDIQYF
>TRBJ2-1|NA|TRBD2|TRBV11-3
TGTGCCAGCAGCTTGACTAGCGGGGGGTCAAGCTCCTACAATGAGCAGTTCTTC
CASSLTSGGSSSYNEQFF
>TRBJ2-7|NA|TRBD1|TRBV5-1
TGCGCCAGCAGCTTGCTGGACAGGCGCTCCTACGAGCAGTACTTC
CASSLLDRRSYEQYF
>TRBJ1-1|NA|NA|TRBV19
TGTGCCAGTAGTACAGAGACAGGGAACACTGAAGCTTTCTTT
CASSTETGNTEAFF
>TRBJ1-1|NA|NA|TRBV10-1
TGCGCCAGCAGTCCGACACGTGAGCTTACCGCGGCTTTCTTT
CASSPTRELTAAFF
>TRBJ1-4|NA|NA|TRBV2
TGTGCCAGCAGTGGAACAGGGTCAACTAATGAAAAACTGTTTTTT
CASSGTGSTNEKLFF
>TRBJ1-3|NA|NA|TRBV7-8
NA
CASSLSWGSGNTVYF
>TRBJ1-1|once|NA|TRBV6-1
TGTGCCAGCAGCATGTTACGGGAAAACACTGAAGCTTTCTTT
CASSMLRENTEAFF
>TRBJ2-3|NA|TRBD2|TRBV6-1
TGTGCCAGCAGTGATCCGGGGGGGACAGATACGCAGTATTTT
CASSDPGGTDTQYF
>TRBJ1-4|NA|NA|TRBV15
TGTGCCACCAGCAGAGGAGGGGACACGGGAAGAAAACTGTTTTTT
CATSRGGDTGRKLFF
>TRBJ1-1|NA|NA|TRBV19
TGTGCCAGTAGTGCACTGGGGGGAAAGGGTGAAGCTTTCTTT
CASSALGGKGEAFF
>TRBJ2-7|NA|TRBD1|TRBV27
TGTGCCAGCAGTTTAGACAGGGACTACGAGCAGTACTTC
CASSLDRDYEQYF
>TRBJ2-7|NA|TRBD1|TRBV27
TGTGCCAGCAGTCTGGGGACAGGGGCCTACGAGCAGTACTTC
CASSLGTGAYEQYF
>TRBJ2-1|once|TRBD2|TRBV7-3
TGTGCCAGCAGCTCGCGGGGGGGCCACTACAATGAGCAGTTCTTC
CASSSRGGHYNEQFF
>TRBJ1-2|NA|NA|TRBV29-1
TGCAGCGTTGCTGGACTGTCCTTAGGAGGCTACACCTTC
CSVAGLSLGGYTF
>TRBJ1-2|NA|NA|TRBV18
TGTGCCAGCTCACCACGTCCGGGGTATCACTATGGCTACACCTTC
CASSPRPGYHYGYTF
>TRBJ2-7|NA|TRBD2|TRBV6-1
TGTGCCAGCAGTGAGGCTAGCGGGGTCTACGAGCAGTACTTC
CASSEASGVYEQYF
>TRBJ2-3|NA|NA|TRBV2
TGTGCCAGCAGTGAATCCGTTCGCACAGATACGCAGTATTTT
CASSESVRTDTQYF
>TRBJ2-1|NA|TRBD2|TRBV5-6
TGTGCCAGCAGCCGGGACTACCTCAATGAGCAGTTCTTC
CASSRDYLNEQFF
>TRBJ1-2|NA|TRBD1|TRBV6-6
TGTGCCAGCAGGCGGACCAGACAGGGGACCTATGGCTACACCTTC
CASRRTRQGTYGYTF
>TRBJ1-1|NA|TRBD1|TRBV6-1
TGTGCCAGCAGGAGGGACAGCTCGGGCACTGAAGCTTTCTTT
CASRRDSSGTEAFF
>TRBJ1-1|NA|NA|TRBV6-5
TGTGCCAGCTTGGGGAGAATGAACACTGAAGCTTTCTTT
CASLGRMNTEAFF
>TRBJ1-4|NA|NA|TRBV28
TGTGCCAGCAGTTCACGGACAAACCAGGGGGAAAAACTGTTTTTT
CASSSRTNQGEKLFF